The T cell receptor (beta chain) described here comes from a study of blood T cell repertoires in COVID-19. Profiled with immunoSEQ multiplex PCR; TCRdb holds only in-frame clones, not every one. The data show about 250,000 clones, with around 89% seen just once and 2.1% held by the top ten. The CDR3 totals 14 residues. CDR1 and CDR2 (germline): MNHEY, SVGAGI. Between the trimmed V and J ends, which lost 5 bases and 4 bases, there was a span of 13 bases. Seattle's cohort entered during active infection and was followed longitudinally. The gene calls are TRBV6-5 and TRBJ2-3; D might be TRBD1 (5 bases). The specimen was peripheral blood. The receptor was isolated from a woman in her sixties with COVID-19, enrolled during active disease. The CDR3, as DNA: TGTGCCAGCAGTCCATCAGCAGGGCCAGATACGCAGTATTTT. Translating gives CASSPSAGPDTQYF.